This T cell receptor (beta chain) was observed in a study of blood T cell repertoires in COVID-19 (dated by TCRdb to about 2020). Study-wide context: The collaborator samples originated in the United States, Italy and Spain and spanned the acute and convalescent phases of COVID-19. A freely available public database, intended as a resource for researchers studying the immune response to SARS-CoV-2, is where the repertoires were released. Samples came from the ongoing ImmuneRACE study (first 160 participants) plus 1,254 subjects from 6 global collaborators. Where available, HLA class I and class II types were obtained from metadata supplied by the sample provider rather than from assay-based typing. Nearly every sample came with metadata listing a de-identified subject ID, COVID-19 status, age in years and sex. Deeply sampled blood TCRbeta repertoires from subjects exposed to, actively infected with, or recovered from COVID-19 were included in the dataset. The prospective study material was composed of cDNA or gDNA derived from T cells, B-cell-depleted T cells, or PBMCs. Beyond this particular receptor, the publication reports: The quantity of clinical and demographic metadata differed by source and by participant and was supplied without curation.

Whole blood was collected in K2EDTA tubes by collaborating institutions according to the institutions' own protocols. For TCRbeta analysis, collaborator samples were shipped as frozen whole blood, as isolated PBMCs, or as DNA extracted from either sample type. The immunoSEQ Assay, a bias-controlled multiplex PCR, was used to amplify TCRbeta CDR3 regions from genomic DNA. Processing in the source paper ran as follows. The number of nucleated cells in each sample was estimated from the amplification of reference gene primers within the assay. Sequence reads were collapsed and filtered to measure the absolute abundance of every unique TCRbeta CDR3 rearrangement. For each sample, productive Simpson clonality was calculated as the square root of Simpson's diversity index over productive rearrangements. This immuneACCESS table, as held by TCRdb, lists in-frame sequences with V and J called but not all clones. Of the missing ones, under half trace to an unresolved V gene in checked studies; the others have no known cause. That table gives V, J and clone size, and the DNA gave D and trimming. The sample table contains some 71,000 clones; only one count was recorded for roughly 86% of them. The ten top clones hold approximately 0.83% of the sample.

This clone was recorded a few times. Its antigen remains unidentified. The input lacks base qualities; no much larger clone sits a single base away. From a lookup of the germline V gene (reference sequence), CDR1 and CDR2 are SEHNR and FQNEAQ. Germline trimming amounts to 5 bases on V and 4 bases on J, with 7 as the count of junction bases outside the gene matches. The CDR3 contains 14 residues, cysteine and phenylalanine counted. Left in the record is the CDR3 DNA by itself, 42 bases read in frame from the first base. The sequence was obtained from a woman aged 70-85 years with acute or convalescent COVID-19. The V gene is TRBV7-9 and the J gene is TRBJ1-1, with 7 bases aligning to TRBD1. Sequencing was carried out using peripheral blood. The DNA sequence is given as TGTGCCAGCAGCCCCCCGACAGGGATCACTGAAGCTTTCTTT. Its amino acids are CASSPPTGITEAFF.